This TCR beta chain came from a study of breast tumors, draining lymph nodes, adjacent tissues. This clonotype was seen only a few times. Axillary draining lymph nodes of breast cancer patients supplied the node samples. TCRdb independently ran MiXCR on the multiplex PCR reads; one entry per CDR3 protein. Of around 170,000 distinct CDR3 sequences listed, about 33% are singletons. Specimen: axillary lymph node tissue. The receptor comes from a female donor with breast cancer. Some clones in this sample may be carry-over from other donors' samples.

CDR3 coding DNA: TGTGCCAGCAAGACAAGAAGCTCCTACGAGCAGTACTTC. Residues: CASKTRSSYEQYF. This chain uses TRBV6-2 or TRBV6-3 with TRBJ2-7; D call uncertain. The germline CDR1 and CDR2 sequences are MNHEY and SVGEGT. V lost 7 bases, J lost 0 bases, and 10 bases lay in between. The CDR3 is 13 amino acids.